Below are 29 T cell receptor beta chains sequenced from a single sample in a study of blood T cell repertoires in COVID-19. Assay: immunoSEQ multiplex PCR; the TCRdb copy retains only in-frame clones and omits some. Altogether 200,000 or so clones are present, roughly 80% being singletons, with the ten largest covering around a sixth. The sample taken for sequencing was peripheral blood. These TCRs come from a man in his sixties with active or convalescent COVID-19.

This chain joins TRBV5-6 and TRBJ2-7; D is perhaps TRBD1 (5 bases). V lost 3 bases and J 2 bases, leaving 9 bases between the germline ends. The CDR3 is 13 amino acids. Germline V lookup: CDR1 SGHDT, CDR2 YYEEEE. Written as DNA, the CDR3 is TGTGCCAGCAGCTCGCAGGGTCCCTACGAGCAGTACTTC. Translated, it gives CASSSQGPYEQYF.

V usage is TRBV7-3 and J usage is TRBJ2-2; D remains unclear. The CDR3 totals 13 residues. V was clipped by 5 bases and J by 5 bases, with 9 bases between them. The germline V gene has CDR1 SGHTA and CDR2 FQGTGA. The CDR3 DNA reads TGTGCCAGCAGCCCGGCTAGTACCGGGGAGCTGTTTTTT. Encoded protein: CASSPASTGELFF.

This clone has only one observation. The chain carries TRBV5-6 and TRBJ1-1; 10 nucleotides align to TRBD1. CDR1 is SGHDT and CDR2 is YYEEEE in the germline V gene. This CDR3 is built from 17 residues. J lost 3 bases, V lost 4 bases, and 12 bases had no gene match. The CDR3 loop is CASSPTGGLAWDTEAFF. The CDR3 DNA reads as TGTGCCAGCAGCCCGACAGGGGGCCTTGCCTGGGACACTGAAGCTTTCTTT.

In this sample, this clone turned up once. This chain links TRBV6-5 with TRBJ1-5; TRBD1 matches at 10 bases. Germline CDR1 is MNHEY and CDR2 is SVGAGI. The CDR3 runs to 15 residues. V was clipped by 6 bases and J by 2 bases; unmatched bases: 4. This CDR3 reads CASRGDRGGNQPQHF. The CDR3 nucleotides are TGTGCCAGCAGGGGGGACAGGGGCGGCAATCAGCCCCAGCATTTT.

The V and J genes are TRBV25-1 and TRBJ1-2; D unresolved. This CDR3 spans 12 amino acids. Germline values: CDR1 MGHDK, CDR2 SYGVNS. V lost 8 bases and J 8 bases, leaving 15 bases between the germline ends. The CDR3 DNA reads as TGTGCCAGCCTGGACTGGGAAGGGGGCTACACCTTC. Protein product: CASLDWEGGYTF.

The gene calls are TRBV7-2 and TRBJ1-2, with D perhaps TRBD1 (5 bases). Germline V gene data show CDR1 as SGHTA and CDR2 as FQGNSA. CDR3 size: 13 residues. The ends were cut back, 1 base at V and 4 bases at J, with 7 bases in the middle. DNA of the CDR3: TGTGCCAGCAGCTTAGGACAGTTCTATGGCTACACCTTC. Translated, it gives CASSLGQFYGYTF.

The rearrangement joins TRBV7-2 to TRBJ1-5; weak D call: TRBD1 (5 bases). This CDR3 is 15 amino acids long. In germline, CDR1 is SGHTA, CDR2 FQGNSA. V lost 5 bases and J 4 bases, leaving 15 bases between the germline ends. The CDR3 is CASSLGGTGNQPQHF. CDR3 coding DNA: TGTGCCAGCAGCCTGGGGGGTACAGGTAATCAGCCCCAGCATTTT.

This chain connects TRBV7-9 to TRBJ2-5, with a weak D call TRBD1 (6 bases). Germline lookup yields CDR1 SEHNR and CDR2 FQNEAQ (reference sequence). V was clipped by 3 bases and J by 5 bases, with 13 bases between them. The CDR3 is made up of 14 amino acids. CDR3 coding DNA: TGTGCCAGCAGCTTCCAGGGGTTTAGGGAGACCCAGTACTTC. This codes for CASSFQGFRETQYF.

This rearrangement joins TRBV19 to TRBJ2-3, with D possibly TRBD1 on 5 matching bases. CDR3 size: 16 residues. The germline V and J ends were trimmed by 5 bases and 0 bases, with 15 bases remaining between them. CDR1 and CDR2 (germline): LNHDA, SQIVND (reference sequence). The CDR3 DNA reads as TGTGCCAGTAGTCTGGGGCCCTCGCGGAGCACAGATACGCAGTATTTT. Translated, it gives CASSLGPSRSTDTQYF.

This rearrangement joins TRBV28 to TRBJ2-7; tentatively, D is TRBD1 (5 bases). The CDR3 loop spans 14 amino acids. V was pared by 5 bases and J by 0 bases, with 11 bases between. CDR1 is MDHEN and CDR2 is SYDVKM in the germline V gene. The CDR3 bases are TGTGCCAGCAGTCTCAGGGATAACTCCTACGAGCAGTACTTC. Amino acids: CASSLRDNSYEQYF.

The J gene is TRBJ2-7, the V gene TRBV6-5; D may be TRBD1 (6 bases). The CDR3 consists of 14 residues. Trimming stripped 6 bases from V and 2 bases from J, with 14 bases between. Germline V CDR1 and CDR2: MNHEY, SVGAGI. The CDR3 region is CASSLTGLAYEQYF. The CDR3 DNA is TGTGCCAGCAGCCTTACAGGGTTAGCCTACGAGCAGTACTTC.

The rearrangement joins TRBV19 to TRBJ1-2, with 7 bases aligning to TRBD1. J gave up 6 bases and V 1 base, and 11 bases lay outside the gene matches. CDR1 is LNHDA and CDR2 is SQIVND in the germline V gene (reference sequence). This CDR3 spans 16 amino acids. CDR3 in DNA: TGTGCCAGTAGTATAGCCCCCCGACAGGGAACGGATGGCTACACCTTC. Translating gives CASSIAPRQGTDGYTF. Drawing the rest from reference TRBV19 and TRBJ1-2, the complete variable domain is DGGITQSPKYLFRKEGQNVTLSCEQNLNHDAMYWYRQDPGQGLRLIYYSQIVNDFQKGDIAEGYSVSREKKESFPLTVTSAQKNPTAFYLCASSIAPRQGTDGYTFGSGTRLTVV.

V gene TRBV18 combines with J gene TRBJ2-7; D gene ambiguous. V was cut by 3 bases and J by 7 bases, with 13 bases left in between. The CDR3 length is 13 residues. CDR1 KGHSH and CDR2 LQKENI come from the germline V gene. The CDR3 sequence is CASSPLGAGEQYF. The CDR3 DNA sequence: TGTGCCAGCTCACCCCTGGGCGCTGGGGAGCAGTACTTC.

The chain recombines TRBV5-5 with TRBJ1-2, with D possibly TRBD1 on 5 matching bases. Germline V gene sequence: CDR1 SGHKS, CDR2 YYEKEE (reference sequence). V lost 1 base and J lost 5, with 15 bases in between. The CDR3 consists of 15 residues. In DNA, the CDR3 is TGTGCCAGCAGCTTGAATTTAGGGGCAGAGTATGGCTACACCTTC. Its translation: CASSLNLGAEYGYTF.

The chain uses TRBV5-4 and TRBJ2-7; no definite D call. Trimming stripped 1 base from V and 5 bases from J, with 16 bases between. Germline-derived CDR1 and CDR2 are SGHNT and YYREEE (reference sequence). The CDR3 runs to 15 residues. As DNA, the CDR3 is TGTGCCAGCAGCTTGAAAATCACAGCCTGGGACGAGCAGTACTTC. It codes for CASSLKITAWDEQYF. Full variable domain (outside the CDR3, taken from reference TRBV5-4 and TRBJ2-7): ETGVTQSPTHLIKTRGQQVTLRCSSQSGHNTVSWYQQALGQGPQFIFQYYREEENGRGNFPPRFSGLQFPNYSSELNVNALELDDSALYLCASSLKITAWDEQYFGPGTRLTVT.

This clone has more than one count but fewer than ten. The J gene is TRBJ2-7, the V gene TRBV29-1; 7 bases map to TRBD1. Germline trimming cut 4 bases from V and 4 bases from J; bases unmatched to any gene: 13. Germline V gene sequence: CDR1 SQVTM, CDR2 ANQGSEA. The CDR3 spans 15 residues. The CDR3: CSVGPLGAGGYEQYF. CDR3 in DNA: TGCAGCGTTGGACCCTTAGGGGCAGGGGGTTACGAGCAGTACTTC.

The chain couples TRBV6-1 to TRBJ2-7; D may be TRBD2 (5 bases). In germline, CDR1 is MNHNS, CDR2 SASEGT. Trimming took off 3 bases at V and 2 bases at J, with 14 bases between the two ends. The CDR3 length is 15 residues. CDR3 coding DNA: TGTGCCAGCAGTGACGTTGGGAGATTTGCCTACGAGCAGTACTTC. Protein product: CASSDVGRFAYEQYF.

CDR3: CASSFMRAYEQYF. DNA of the CDR3: TGTGCCAGCAGCTTCATGAGGGCCTACGAGCAGTACTTC. The rearrangement links TRBV7-2 to TRBJ2-7, with D perhaps matching TRBD2 (5 bases). CDR3 length: 13 amino acids. V gave up 3 bases and J gave up 2 bases, with 8 bases separating them. Germline CDR1 is SGHTA and CDR2 is FQGNSA.

CDR3 sequence reads: CASSLNRDGSPLHF. The DNA for the CDR3 is TGTGCCAGCAGTTTAAACAGGGACGGTTCACCCCTCCACTTT. The chain combines TRBV27 with TRBJ1-6, with D perhaps TRBD1 (6 bases). V was trimmed by 2 bases and J by 9 bases, leaving 11 bases between them. Germline assignment: CDR1 MNHEY and CDR2 SMNVEV (reference sequence). The CDR3 sequence is 14 residues long.

V usage is TRBV7-9 and J usage is TRBJ2-5, with 7 bases that match TRBD1. CDR1 SEHNR and CDR2 FQNEAQ come from the germline V gene (reference sequence). The CDR3 consists of 13 residues. The J segment lost 2 bases and the V segment lost 7 bases, leaving 4 bases of the junction unmatched. Written as DNA, the CDR3 is TGTGCCAGCACCTTGACAGGGCAAGAGACCCAGTACTTC. It encodes CASTLTGQETQYF.

There are many counts of this clone. V gene TRBV30 combines with J gene TRBJ2-7, with 7 bases that match TRBD1. The CDR3 length is 12 residues. CDR1 and CDR2 from the germline V gene are GTSNPN and SVGIG (reference sequence). The J segment lost 9 bases and the V segment lost 6 bases, leaving 11 bases of the junction unmatched. The CDR3 sequence is CACSDQGERQYF. CDR3 sequence (DNA): TGTGCCTGCTCGGACCAGGGGGAAAGGCAGTACTTC.

This clone showed up just a few times. V is TRBV10-1 and J is TRBJ2-7, with 13 bases fitting TRBD2. There are 17 residues in the CDR3. Unmatched junction bases numbered 8, after V lost 6 bases and J lost 0 bases. Germline loops: CDR1 WNHNN, CDR2 SYGVQD (reference sequence). The CDR3: CASREGLAGESSYEQYF. The CDR3 DNA is TGCGCCAGCAGGGAAGGACTAGCGGGGGAGAGCTCCTACGAGCAGTACTTC.

The V and J genes are TRBV5-6 and TRBJ2-1, with 9 bases fitting TRBD2. Germline V lookup: CDR1 SGHDT, CDR2 YYEEEE. The CDR3 length is 17 residues. Germline trimming cut 4 bases from V and 1 base from J; bases unmatched to any gene: 9. CDR3 sequence (DNA): TGTGCCAGCAGCCTAGAAAGACTAGCGGTGTCCTACAATGAGCAGTTCTTC. It encodes CASSLERLAVSYNEQFF.

The J gene is TRBJ2-3, the V gene TRBV7-3; TRBD2 matches at 13 bases. Trimming took 5 bases from V and 5 from J; bases not matched to a gene: 7. Germline CDR1 reads SGHTA; CDR2 reads FQGTGA. This CDR3 has 16 residues. CDR3 amino acids: CASSPGLAGAKDTQYF. The CDR3 DNA reads TGTGCCAGCAGCCCCGGACTAGCGGGAGCAAAAGATACGCAGTATTTT.

The rearrangement joins TRBV4-1 to TRBJ1-2, with unresolved D. The V gene's germline CDR1 is MGHRA and CDR2 YSYEKL. V dropped 5 bases and J dropped 2 bases, with 9 bases sitting between them. This CDR3 is built from 13 residues. CDR3 coding DNA: TGCGCCAGCAGCTCCGGGAGCAACTATGGCTACACCTTC. This sequence encodes CASSSGSNYGYTF.

The chain employs TRBV6-5 and TRBJ1-1, with TRBD1 identical over 10 bases. V trimming: 2 bases; J trimming: 3 bases; junction bases outside the gene matches: 6. The CDR3 sequence is 16 residues long. CDR1 is MNHEY, CDR2 SVGAGI, per germline. The CDR3 DNA follows: TGTGCCAGCAGTTACGCGGGACAGGGGATGGACACTGAAGCTTTCTTT. Protein sequence: CASSYAGQGMDTEAFF.

The gene calls are TRBV28 and TRBJ1-4; D is uncertain. Trimming cost V 4 bases and J 12 bases, with 9 bases left between them. The length of the CDR3 is 11 residues. CDR1 is MDHEN, CDR2 SYDVKM, per germline. The CDR3 DNA reads as TGTGCCAGCAGTTACGTGAGTCAACTGTTTTTT. Encoded protein: CASSYVSQLFF.

The chain is built from TRBV5-4 and TRBJ2-3, with TRBD1 matching over 8 bases. The CDR3 has 14 residues. Germline V lookup: CDR1 SGHNT, CDR2 YYREEE (reference sequence). Trimming at V came to 4 bases and at J to 2 bases, leaving 3 bases not matched to a gene. The CDR3 loop is CASSKDRATDTQYF. In nucleotides, the CDR3 is TGTGCCAGCAGCAAGGACAGGGCCACAGATACGCAGTATTTT.

This clone has more than one count but fewer than ten. The chain employs TRBV7-2 and TRBJ2-7; D is possibly TRBD2 (6 bases). Germline values: CDR1 SGHTA, CDR2 FQGNSA. This CDR3 region has 14 residues. V lost 4 bases, J lost 6 bases, and 16 bases lay in between. The CDR3 reads CASSSTGTLGEQYF. The CDR3 coding sequence is TGTGCCAGCAGCTCAACCGGGACTTTGGGCGAGCAGTACTTC.